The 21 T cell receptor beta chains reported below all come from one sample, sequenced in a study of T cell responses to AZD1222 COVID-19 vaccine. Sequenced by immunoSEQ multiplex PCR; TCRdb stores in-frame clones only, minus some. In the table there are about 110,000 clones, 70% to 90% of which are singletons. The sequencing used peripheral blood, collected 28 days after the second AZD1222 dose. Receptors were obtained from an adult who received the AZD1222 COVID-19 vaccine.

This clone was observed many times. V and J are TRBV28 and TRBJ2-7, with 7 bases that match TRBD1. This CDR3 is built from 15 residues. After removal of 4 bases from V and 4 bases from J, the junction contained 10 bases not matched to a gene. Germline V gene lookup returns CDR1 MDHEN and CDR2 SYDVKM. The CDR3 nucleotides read TGTGCCAGCAGTTCTCGGGACAGCTTTTTTTACGAGCAGTACTTC. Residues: CASSSRDSFFYEQYF.

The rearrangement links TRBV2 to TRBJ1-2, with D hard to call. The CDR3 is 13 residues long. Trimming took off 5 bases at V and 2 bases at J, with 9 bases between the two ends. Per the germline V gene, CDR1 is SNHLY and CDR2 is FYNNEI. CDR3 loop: CASSPDSNYGYTF. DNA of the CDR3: TGTGCCAGCAGTCCAGATTCGAACTATGGCTACACCTTC.

The CDR3 is CASSMKLDRERRPDSPLHF. CDR3 bases: TGTGCCAGCAGCATGAAGTTGGACAGGGAAAGGCGGCCGGACTCACCCCTCCACTTT. This chain connects TRBV21-1 to TRBJ1-6; whether TRBD1, the table's D call, matches the DNA was not checked. TRBV21-1 is listed as a pseudogene. This CDR3 region has 19 residues.

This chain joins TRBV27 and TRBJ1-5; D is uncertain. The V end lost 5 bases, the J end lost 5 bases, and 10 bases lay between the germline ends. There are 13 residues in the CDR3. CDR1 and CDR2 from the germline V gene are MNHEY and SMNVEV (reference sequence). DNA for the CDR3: TGTGCCAGCAGTGCAGGTACAGATCAGCCCCAGCATTTT. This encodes CASSAGTDQPQHF.

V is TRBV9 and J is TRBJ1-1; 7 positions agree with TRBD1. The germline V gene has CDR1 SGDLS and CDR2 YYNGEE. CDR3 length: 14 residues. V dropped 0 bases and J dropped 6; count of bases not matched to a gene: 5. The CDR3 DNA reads TGTGCCAGCAGCGTAGCCCGGACAGGACCTGAAGCTTTCTTT. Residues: CASSVARTGPEAFF.

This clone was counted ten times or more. The CDR3 DNA reads as TGTGCCAGCAGCTTGAAGGGGGGACAAGGCTACACCTTC. Translated: CASSLKGGQGYTF. The chain carries TRBV5-4 and TRBJ1-2; perhaps TRBD1 as D (6 bases). The CDR3 spans 13 residues. Germline CDR1 reads SGHNT; CDR2 reads YYREEE (reference sequence). Trimming cost V 1 base and J 8 bases, with 12 bases left between them.

The CDR3 nucleotides read TGTGCCAGCAGAAACTCCAGGCGGGTTGATAGCTCCTACAATGAGCAGTTCTTC. As protein: CASRNSRRVDSSYNEQFF. The chain carries TRBV28 and TRBJ2-1; D possibly corresponds to TRBD2 (5 bases). Trimming took 6 bases from V and 0 from J, leaving 21 bases between them. CDR1 and CDR2 (germline): MDHEN, SYDVKM. This CDR3 region has 18 residues.

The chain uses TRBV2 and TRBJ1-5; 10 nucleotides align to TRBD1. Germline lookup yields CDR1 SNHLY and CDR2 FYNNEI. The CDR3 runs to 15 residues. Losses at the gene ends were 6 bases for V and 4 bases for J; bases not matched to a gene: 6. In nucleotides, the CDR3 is TGTGCCAGCAGACAGGACAGGGGGGGGAATCAGCCCCAGCATTTT. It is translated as CASRQDRGGNQPQHF. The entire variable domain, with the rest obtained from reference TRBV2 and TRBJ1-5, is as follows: EPEVTQTPSHQVTQMGQEVILRCVPISNHLYFYWYRQILGQKVEFLVSFYNNEISEKSEIFDDQFSVERPDGSNFTLKIRSTKLEDSAMYFCASRQDRGGNQPQHFGDGTRLSIL.

The DNA for the CDR3 is TGTGCCAGCAGCTTAGCTGTTAATCAGCCCCAGCATTTT. Protein sequence: CASSLAVNQPQHF. The chain couples TRBV7-8 to TRBJ1-5, with no clear D. CDR3 length: 13 residues. Between the trimmed V and J ends, which lost 0 bases and 4 bases, there was a span of 4 bases. Germline CDR1 and CDR2: SGHVS and FQNEAQ.

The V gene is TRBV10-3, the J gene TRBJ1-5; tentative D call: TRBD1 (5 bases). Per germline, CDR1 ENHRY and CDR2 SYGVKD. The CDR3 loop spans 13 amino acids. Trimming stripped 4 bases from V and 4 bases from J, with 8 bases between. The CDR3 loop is CAISGEGNQPQHF. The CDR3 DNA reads TGTGCCATCAGTGGTGAGGGGAATCAGCCCCAGCATTTT.

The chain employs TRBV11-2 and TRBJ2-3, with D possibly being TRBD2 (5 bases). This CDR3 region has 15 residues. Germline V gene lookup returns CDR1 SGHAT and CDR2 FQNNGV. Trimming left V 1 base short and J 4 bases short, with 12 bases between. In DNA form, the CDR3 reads TGTGCCAGCAGCTTAGGAGCGGTCCCGGCAGATACGCAGTATTTT. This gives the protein CASSLGAVPADTQYF. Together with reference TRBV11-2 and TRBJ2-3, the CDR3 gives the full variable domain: EAGVAQSPRYKIIEKRQSVAFWCNPISGHATLYWYQQILGQGPKLLIQFQNNGVVDDSQLPKDRFSAERLKGVDSTLKIQPAKLEDSAVYLCASSLGAVPADTQYFGPGTRLTVL.

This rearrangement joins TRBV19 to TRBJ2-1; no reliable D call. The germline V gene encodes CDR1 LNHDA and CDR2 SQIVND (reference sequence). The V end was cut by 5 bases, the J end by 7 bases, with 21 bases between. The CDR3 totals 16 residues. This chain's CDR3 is CASSGPERAPSNEQFF. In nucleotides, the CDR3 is TGTGCCAGTAGTGGGCCAGAGCGAGCGCCCTCGAATGAGCAGTTCTTC. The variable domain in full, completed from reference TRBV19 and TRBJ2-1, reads DGGITQSPKYLFRKEGQNVTLSCEQNLNHDAMYWYRQDPGQGLRLIYYSQIVNDFQKGDIAEGYSVSREKKESFPLTVTSAQKNPTAFYLCASSGPERAPSNEQFFGPGTRLTVL.

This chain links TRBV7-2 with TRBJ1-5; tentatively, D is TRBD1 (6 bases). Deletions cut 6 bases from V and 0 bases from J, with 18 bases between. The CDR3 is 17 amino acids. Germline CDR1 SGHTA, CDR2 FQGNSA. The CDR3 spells CASRRGGSGYSNQPQHF. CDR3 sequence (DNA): TGTGCCAGCAGGAGGGGGGGGTCCGGCTATAGCAATCAGCCCCAGCATTTT.

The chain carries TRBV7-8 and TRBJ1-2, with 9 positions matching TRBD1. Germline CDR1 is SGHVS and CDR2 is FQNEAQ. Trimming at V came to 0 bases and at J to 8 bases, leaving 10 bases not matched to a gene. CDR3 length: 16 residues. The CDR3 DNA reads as TGTGCCAGCAGCTTAGCAACACAGGGGGCTGCGACAGGCTACACCTTC. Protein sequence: CASSLATQGAATGYTF.

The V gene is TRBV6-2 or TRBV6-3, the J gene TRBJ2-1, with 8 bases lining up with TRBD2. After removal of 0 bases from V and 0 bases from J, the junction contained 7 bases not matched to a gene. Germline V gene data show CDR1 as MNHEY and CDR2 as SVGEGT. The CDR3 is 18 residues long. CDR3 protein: CASSYSIHGRASYNEQFF. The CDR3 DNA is TGTGCCAGCAGTTACTCGATCCACGGGAGGGCCTCCTACAATGAGCAGTTCTTC.

CDR3 coding DNA: TGTGCCAGCAGTTTTGACGGCTTCTATAATTCACCCCTCCACTTT. This codes for CASSFDGFYNSPLHF. J is TRBJ1-6 and V is TRBV11-2, with D hard to call. V shed 6 bases and J shed 3 bases, with 12 bases lying between them. CDR1 is SGHAT and CDR2 is FQNNGV in the germline V gene. The length of the CDR3 is 15 residues.

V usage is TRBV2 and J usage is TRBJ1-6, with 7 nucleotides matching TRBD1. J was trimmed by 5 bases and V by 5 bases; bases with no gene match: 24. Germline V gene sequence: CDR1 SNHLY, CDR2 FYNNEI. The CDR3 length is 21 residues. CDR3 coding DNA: TGTGCCAGCAGTCGCGGACAGGTGGGTGCGGTCCCTCGAAGAGATAATTCACCCCTCCACTTT. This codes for CASSRGQVGAVPRRDNSPLHF.

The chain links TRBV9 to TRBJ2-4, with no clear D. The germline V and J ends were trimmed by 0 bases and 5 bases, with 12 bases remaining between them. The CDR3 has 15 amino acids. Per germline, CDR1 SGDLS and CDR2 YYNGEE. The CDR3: CASSVGLAMENIQYF. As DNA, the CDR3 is TGTGCCAGCAGCGTAGGCCTGGCTATGGAAAACATTCAGTACTTC.

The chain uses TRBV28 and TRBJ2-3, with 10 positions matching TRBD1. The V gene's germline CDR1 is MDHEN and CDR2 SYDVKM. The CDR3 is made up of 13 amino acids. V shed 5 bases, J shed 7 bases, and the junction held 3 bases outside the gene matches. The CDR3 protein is CASSRQGAHTQYF. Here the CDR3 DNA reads TGTGCCAGCAGTCGACAGGGGGCTCATACGCAGTATTTT.

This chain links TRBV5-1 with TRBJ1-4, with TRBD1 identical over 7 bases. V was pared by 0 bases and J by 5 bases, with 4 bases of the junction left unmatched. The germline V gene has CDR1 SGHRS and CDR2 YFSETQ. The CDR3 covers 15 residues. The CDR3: CASSLVGTANEKLFF. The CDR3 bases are TGCGCCAGCAGCTTGGTTGGGACAGCAAATGAAAAACTGTTTTTT.

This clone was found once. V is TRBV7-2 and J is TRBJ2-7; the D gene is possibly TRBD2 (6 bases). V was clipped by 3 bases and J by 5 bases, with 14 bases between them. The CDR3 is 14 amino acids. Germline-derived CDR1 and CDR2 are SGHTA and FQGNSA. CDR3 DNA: TGTGCCAGCAGCTTGGACGGGAGTATCAACGAGCAGTACTTC. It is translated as CASSLDGSINEQYF.